This T cell receptor beta chain was sequenced in a study of blood T cell repertoires in COVID-19. Study in general: The United States, Italy and Spain were the sources of the acute and convalescent COVID-19 samples. PBMCs, B-cell-depleted T cells, or T cells provided the cDNA or gDNA that made up the material.

Sequencing was performed with immunoSEQ multiplex PCR; in TCRdb, only in-frame clones are kept and a portion is missing. The repertoire has about 270,000 clones, 86% of them found once; the top ten carry approximately 2.6%. Those enrolled, adults aged roughly 18 to 89 years, came from around 25 US areas. Germline V gene sequence: CDR1 GTSNPN, CDR2 SVGIG (reference sequence). Trimming left V 2 bases short and J 6 bases short, with 10 bases between. The CDR3 has 13 amino acids. Sequenced material: PBMCs or T cells enriched from blood (not recorded which). The sequence was obtained from a woman younger than 35 who had recovered from COVID-19. The chain is built from TRBV30 and TRBJ2-2, with D perhaps TRBD1 (5 bases). The CDR3 DNA reads as TGTGCCTGGAGTAGGGGCAGGGCCGGGGAGCTGTTTTTT. This codes for CAWSRGRAGELFF. Full variable domain (outside the CDR3, taken from reference TRBV30 and TRBJ2-2): SQTIHQWPATLVQPVGSPLSLECTVEGTSNPNLYWYRQAAGRGLQLLFYSVGIGQISSEVPQNLSASRPQDRQFILSSKKLLLSDSGFYLCAWSRGRAGELFFGEGSRLTVL.